The 2 T cell receptor beta chains below all came from one sample that was sequenced in a study of identical twins. TCRdb called the 5' RACE reads again in MiXCR, with one record for every CDR3 protein. Of around 1.7 million distinct CDR3 sequences listed, roughly 35% are singletons. Source material: cord blood. These receptors all stem from a newborn girl in good health.

The V and J genes are TRBV20-1 and TRBJ2-1; 8 bases align to TRBD2. CDR1 is DFQATT, CDR2 SNEGSKA, per germline (reference sequence). CDR3 length equals 15 residues. The junction had 3 bases not matched to a gene; V was cut back by 2 bases and J by 0 bases. CDR3 sequence reads: CSARHGTSSYNEQFF. The CDR3 DNA reads as TGCAGTGCTAGACACGGGACTAGCTCCTACAATGAGCAGTTCTTC.

J is TRBJ2-1 and V is TRBV20-1, with 11 bases matching TRBD2. The CDR3 is 15 residues long. The V segment lost 6 bases and the J segment 6 bases; nucleotides outside the gene matches: 10. Germline V gene lookup returns CDR1 DFQATT and CDR2 SNEGSKA (reference sequence). The CDR3 nucleotides are TGCAGTGCCCTTGCCCCTAGCGGGGGGTTCAATGAGCAGTTCTTC. Translated, it gives CSALAPSGGFNEQFF.